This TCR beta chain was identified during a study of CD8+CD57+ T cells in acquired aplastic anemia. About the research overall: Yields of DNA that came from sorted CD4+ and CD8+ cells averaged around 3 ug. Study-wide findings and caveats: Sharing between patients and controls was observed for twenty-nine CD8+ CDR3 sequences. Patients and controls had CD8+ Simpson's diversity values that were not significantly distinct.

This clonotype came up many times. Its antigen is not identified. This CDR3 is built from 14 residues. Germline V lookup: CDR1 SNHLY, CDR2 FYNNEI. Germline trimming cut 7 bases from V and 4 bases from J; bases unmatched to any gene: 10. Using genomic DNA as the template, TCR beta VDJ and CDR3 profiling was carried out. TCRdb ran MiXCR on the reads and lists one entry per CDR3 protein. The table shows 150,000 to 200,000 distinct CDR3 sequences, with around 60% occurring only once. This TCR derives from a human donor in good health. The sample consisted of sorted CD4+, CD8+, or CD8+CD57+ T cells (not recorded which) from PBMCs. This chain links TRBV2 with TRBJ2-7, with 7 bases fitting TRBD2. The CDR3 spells CASTWGLAEYEQYF. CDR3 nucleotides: TGTGCCAGCACCTGGGGCCTAGCGGAGTACGAGCAGTACTTC.